The rows below give T cell receptor beta chains drawn from one sample of a study of blood T cell repertoires in COVID-19. Some clones are missing from TCRdb's copy, which holds only in-frame ones; the method was immunoSEQ multiplex PCR. The data show around 80,000 clones, around 88% seen once. The sequencing sample was made of peripheral blood. These receptors were collected from a woman older than 75 with acute or convalescent COVID-19. CDR3s include the opening cysteine and the closing phenylalanine or tryptophan. A D gene is named only where the DNA matches it firmly.

V gene,J gene,D gene,CDR3 length,CDR3 protein,CDR3 DNA
TRBV5-1,TRBJ2-7,.,13,CASSGTLSYEQYF,TGCGCCAGCAGTGGGACACTATCCTACGAGCAGTACTTC
TRBV3-1/TRBV3-2,TRBJ1-2,.,15,CASSPDSQGTIGYTF,TGTGCCAGCAGCCCCGACTCCCAGGGAACGATTGGCTACACCTTC
TRBV4-3,TRBJ1-6,.,16,CASSQDRGGAGSPLHF,TGCGCCAGCAGCCAAGATCGGGGGGGCGCGGGTTCACCCCTCCACTTT
TRBV3-1/TRBV3-2,TRBJ2-7,.,13,CASSHFRLPEQYF,TGTGCCAGCAGCCATTTCAGACTCCCCGAGCAGTACTTC
TRBV19,TRBJ1-1,TRBD1,13,CASSRDRAVAAFF,TGTGCCAGTAGTAGGGACAGGGCTGTTGCAGCTTTCTTT
TRBV7-9,TRBJ2-5,TRBD2,16,CASSSRTTSGGETQYF,TGTGCCAGCAGCTCCCGGACGACTAGCGGGGGGGAGACCCAGTACTTC
TRBV7-2,TRBJ2-2,TRBD2,19,CASSLVGVAGGLNTGELFF,TGTGCCAGCAGCCTAGTCGGAGTAGCGGGGGGACTGAACACCGGGGAGCTGTTTTTT
TRBV15,TRBJ1-1,.,13,CATSREANTEAFF,TGTGCCACCAGCAGAGAAGCGAACACTGAAGCTTTCTTT
TRBV5-1,TRBJ2-1,TRBD2,15,CASSRQTSWGYEQFF,TGCGCCAGCAGCCGCCAGACTAGCTGGGGATACGAGCAGTTCTTC
TRBV10-1,TRBJ2-5,.,14,CASSAIGNVETQYF,TGCGCCAGCAGTGCCATCGGTAACGTGGAGACCCAGTACTTC